This T cell receptor beta chain was captured in a study of T cells in women clearing cervical HPV infection. Looking at the study overall: Controls were women whose single incident HPV16 infection cleared within 12 months without precancer or cancer. Blood came at first lesion visit for cases, post-clearance for controls.

This table comes from immunoSEQ multiplex PCR, and its TCRdb copy is limited to in-frame clones, with some not included. This repertoire includes about 15,000 clones. There are 15 residues in the CDR3. The V gene's germline CDR1 is SGHTA and CDR2 FQGNSA. Study-level findings and limits: Repertoire richness, not evenness, was significantly elevated in CIN3+ cases versus controls.

As for this clone: Its antigen is as yet unknown. The read stops 3 residues short of the end of the CDR3; the missing end is completed from the germline J gene.

V is TRBV7-2 and J is TRBJ2-4; 12 nucleotides line up with TRBD1. The sample consisted of blood buffy coat. The TCR sequence derives from a woman between 18 and 69 years old with a cervical HPV16 infection that either progressed to CIN3+ or cleared (not recorded which). CDR3 amino acids: CASSYPGQGAGGQYF. The covered CDR3 bases are TGTGCCAGCAGCTACCCGGGACAGGGGGCGGGTGGT.